This T cell receptor beta chain was recovered during a study of shared clonotypes between healthy human individuals. Across the whole study: Each donor contributed plates that comprised three CD4 naive, three CD4 memory, two CD8 naive and one CD8 memory.

This clone was seen only a few times. Its antigen is currently unknown. One junction end disagrees with the germline gene, perhaps due to a read error. Replicate PCRs from sorted subsets contained approximately 190 ng DNA, which is 30,000 to 35,000 T cell genomes. The method was immunoSEQ multiplex PCR; TCRdb's version includes in-frame clones alone and lacks a portion of them. The repertoire holds approximately 980,000 clones, with less than 85% as singletons. The study, taken as a whole, reports: Limited genetic and exposure-history diversity came from having few donors. Non-shared clonotypes had lower generation probabilities than clonotypes shared by all four sorted-subset donors.

The CDR3 runs 13 residues. Germline lookup yields CDR1 SSHAT and CDR2 FNYEAQ (reference sequence). The chain is built from TRBV7-7 and TRBJ2-5; a possible D gene is TRBD1 (5 bases). Source material: memory CD4+ T cells sorted from blood. Indicated subset: CD45RA-negative fraction. This clonotype was obtained from a man aged 18 to 29 in good health. CDR3 sequence reads: CASSRALQETQYF. Here the CDR3 DNA reads TGTGCTAGCAGCAGGGCATTGCAAGAGACCCAGTACTTC.